Detailed here is one T cell receptor (beta chain). Its antigen is currently unknown. The sample is drawn from a study of T cell responses to AZD1222 COVID-19 vaccine. Overall study findings and caveats: Donors in the cohort were predominantly white British and more often female, and clonal diversity was possibly underestimated.

This table comes from immunoSEQ multiplex PCR, and its TCRdb copy is limited to in-frame clones, with some not included. The sample consists of 65,000 to 70,000 clones, less than 90% of them appearing once. Per the germline V gene, CDR1 is SEHNR and CDR2 is FQNEAQ (reference sequence). The CDR3 length is 13 residues. V was pared by 1 base and J by 5 bases, with 8 bases between. The chain links TRBV7-9 to TRBJ1-2; D not resolved. This TCR was sampled from an adult who received the AZD1222 COVID-19 vaccine. Here the sequenced sample was peripheral blood, taken 28 days after the second AZD1222 dose. The CDR3 region has the DNA TGTGCCAGCAGCTTAGGGCGGGGATATGGCTACACCTTC. As protein: CASSLGRGYGYTF.